The next 22 T cell receptor beta chains were all read from a single sample in a study of identical twins. TCRdb independently ran MiXCR on the 5' RACE reads; one entry per CDR3 protein. The data hold more than 400,000 distinct CDR3 sequences, with around 15% observed a single time. These data are also associated with another study on yellow fever vaccine responses in identical twins.

The sample comprised CD4+ T cells sorted from blood. Receptors were obtained from a woman between 18 and 29 years old in good health.

This clonotype was counted between two and nine times. The chain carries TRBV3-1 and TRBJ2-7; D is undetermined. The CDR3 is 12 residues long. Looked up from germline, CDR1 is LGHDT and CDR2 is YNNKEL (reference sequence). V gave up 5 bases and J gave up 5 bases, with 10 bases separating them. The CDR3 region has the DNA TGTGCCAGCAGCTCCCGGGTCAACGAGCAGTACTTC. Translating gives CASSSRVNEQYF.

About this clonotype: At one end the junction does not follow the germline gene, possibly because of a read error. The chain links TRBV6-1 to TRBJ2-7, with D possibly being TRBD1 (6 bases). Looked up from germline, CDR1 is MNHNS and CDR2 is SASEGT. The CDR3 has 14 residues. CDR3 DNA sequence: TGTGCCAGCAGACCGGGACACTCATCCTATGAGCAGTACTTC. It yields the protein CASRPGHSSYEQYF.

This rearrangement joins TRBV28 to TRBJ2-1; 13 nucleotides match TRBD2. Germline V gene lookup returns CDR1 MDHEN and CDR2 SYDVKM. The J segment lost 7 bases and the V segment lost 4 bases, leaving 10 bases of the junction unmatched. The CDR3 extends over 17 amino acids. The CDR3 loop is CASSSPLAGGPGNEQFF. The CDR3 bases are TGTGCCAGCAGTTCCCCACTAGCGGGAGGGCCAGGGAATGAGCAGTTCTTC. The full variable domain, with the rest looked up from reference TRBV28 and TRBJ2-1, is DVKVTQSSRYLVKRTGEKVFLECVQDMDHENMFWYRQDPGLGLRLIYFSYDVKMKEKGDIPEGYSVSREKKERFSLILESASTNQTSMYLCASSSPLAGGPGNEQFFGPGTRLTVL.

V is TRBV11-2 and J is TRBJ2-7, with TRBD2 matching over 13 bases. CDR1 is SGHAT and CDR2 is FQNNGV in the germline V gene. The CDR3 sequence is 20 residues long. Trimming took 0 bases from V and 4 from J; bases not matched to a gene: 15. The CDR3, as DNA: TGTGCCAGCAGCTTAGATAGCGGAGGACTAGCGGGAGTTTTCCGGTACGAGCAGTACTTC. This gives the protein CASSLDSGGLAGVFRYEQYF.

This clonotype has just a few counts. The chain's CDR3 is CASGFRMGTGTDTQYF. CDR3 bases: TGTGCTAGTGGTTTTAGAATGGGGACAGGGACAGATACGCAGTATTTT. The chain is built from TRBV12-5 and TRBJ2-3; 9 bases are a match to TRBD1. Per germline, CDR1 LGHNT and CDR2 FRNRAP. This CDR3 has 16 amino acids. Trimming at V came to 3 bases and at J to 3 bases, leaving 7 bases not matched to a gene.

A few counts support this clonotype. The chain recombines TRBV4-2 with TRBJ2-3, with TRBD2 identical over 10 bases. Trimming cost V 4 bases and J 4 bases; bases outside gene matches: 8. Germline V lookup: CDR1 LGHNA, CDR2 YNFKEQ. This CDR3 is 16 amino acids long. In DNA, the CDR3 is TGTGCCAGCAGCCGATCACTAGCGGGATTAGCAGATACGCAGTATTTT. This gives the protein CASSRSLAGLADTQYF.

The V gene is TRBV4-1, the J gene TRBJ2-7; perhaps TRBD2 as D (6 bases). V was cut by 0 bases and J by 0 bases, with 9 bases left in between. CDR3 length: 15 amino acids. The germline V gene encodes CDR1 MGHRA and CDR2 YSYEKL. The CDR3 region is CASSQDHGSSYEQYF. CDR3 bases: TGCGCCAGCAGCCAAGATCACGGGAGCTCCTACGAGCAGTACTTC.

The chain carries TRBV11-2 and TRBJ2-3; TRBD2 matches at 12 bases. The CDR3 runs to 17 residues. Germline CDR1 reads SGHAT; CDR2 reads FQNNGV. Germline trimming cut 5 bases from V and 2 bases from J; bases unmatched to any gene: 8. CDR3 bases: TGTGCCAGCAGCCCCTGGACTAGCGGGGTAAACACAGATACGCAGTATTTT. This translates into CASSPWTSGVNTDTQYF.

There are a few counts of this clonotype. The chain has TRBV5-1 and TRBJ1-6; no firm D call. Germline V gene sequence: CDR1 SGHRS, CDR2 YFSETQ. Trimming removed 1 base from V and 7 bases from J, with 15 bases in between. The CDR3 spans 16 residues. The CDR3 is CASSLFSDFRNSPLHF. CDR3 DNA: TGCGCCAGCAGCTTGTTTTCTGACTTTCGAAATTCACCCCTCCACTTT.

This clonotype occurred a few times. The rearrangement uses TRBV6-5 and TRBJ1-1; 8 positions match TRBD1. Germline CDR1 and CDR2: MNHEY and SVGAGI. The CDR3 covers 12 residues. Losses at the gene ends were 6 bases for V and 11 bases for J; bases not matched to a gene: 8. CDR3 loop: CASSSQGARAFF. CDR3 coding DNA: TGTGCCAGCAGCAGTCAGGGGGCTCGGGCTTTCTTT.

The rearrangement uses TRBV10-3 and TRBJ2-1, with 11 bases lining up with TRBD2. Germline loops: CDR1 ENHRY, CDR2 SYGVKD. This CDR3 has 14 residues. V dropped 10 bases and J dropped 3; count of bases not matched to a gene: 5. CDR3 DNA sequence: TGTGCCACCGAGACTAGCGGGAACTACAATGAGCAGTTCTTC. This encodes CATETSGNYNEQFF.

This clonotype appeared many times. This sequence joins TRBV3-1 and TRBJ2-1; tentative D call: TRBD2 (5 bases). The CDR3 totals 17 residues. Trimming removed 0 bases at V and 2 bases at J, with 14 bases between. The germline CDR1 and CDR2 sequences are LGHDT and YNNKEL (reference sequence). For the CDR3, the DNA is TGTGCCAGCAGCCAAGATGCCCTCAGCGGACCCTACAATGAGCAGTTCTTC. Encoded protein: CASSQDALSGPYNEQFF.

This clonotype came up a few times. The chain carries TRBV20-1 and TRBJ2-5; the D gene is possibly TRBD2 (6 bases). The CDR3 is made up of 12 amino acids. The ends were cut back, 5 bases at V and 7 bases at J, with 14 bases in the middle. Germline CDR1 and CDR2: DFQATT and SNEGSKA (reference sequence). The CDR3 nucleotides read TGCAGTGCTGCCCACGACGGGGGGACCCAGTACTTC. Amino acids: CSAAHDGGTQYF.

The chain has TRBV28 and TRBJ2-4, with TRBD1 identical over 8 bases. Trimming at V came to 8 bases and at J to 5 bases, leaving 5 bases not matched to a gene. The CDR3 is 13 residues long. CDR1 is MDHEN, CDR2 SYDVKM, per germline. The CDR3, as DNA: TGTGCCAGCCGATTGACAGGGGAAAACATTCAGTACTTC. Its protein product is CASRLTGENIQYF.

The chain combines TRBV12-3 or TRBV12-4 with TRBJ2-7, with TRBD2 identical over 7 bases. CDR3 length: 15 amino acids. J lost 4 bases, V lost 5 bases, and 11 bases had no gene match. The chain's CDR3 is CASSPSGEGKYEQYF. CDR3 nucleotides: TGTGCCAGCAGTCCTTCGGGGGAGGGCAAATACGAGCAGTACTTC.

This clonotype was detected ten times or more. This sequence joins TRBV10-2 and TRBJ1-1, with TRBD1 identical over 9 bases. The CDR3 is 14 amino acids. The germline CDR1 and CDR2 sequences are WSHSY and SAAADI. Trimming removed 6 bases from V and 1 base from J; junction bases left unmatched: 3. The CDR3 DNA reads TGCGCCAGCAGGGGACAGGGTTGGAACACTGAAGCTTTCTTT. Amino acids: CASRGQGWNTEAFF.

The chain joins TRBV11-1 to TRBJ2-6; a possible D gene is TRBD1 (5 bases). V lost 1 base, J lost 1 base, and 20 bases lay in between. Germline assignment: CDR1 SGHAT and CDR2 FQDESV (reference sequence). The CDR3 runs 20 residues. CDR3 residues: CASSLVYGPGNRSGANVLTF. CDR3 in DNA: TGTGCCAGCAGCTTAGTTTACGGGCCAGGGAATCGTTCTGGGGCCAACGTCCTGACTTTC.

The V and J genes are TRBV5-1 and TRBJ1-5; weak D call: TRBD1 (6 bases). The V end was cut by 4 bases, the J end by 0 bases, with 14 bases between. Germline loops: CDR1 SGHRS, CDR2 YFSETQ. This CDR3 is 16 amino acids long. The CDR3 DNA follows: TGCGCCAGCAGCCCAGAGGACAGTTTTAGCAATCAGCCCCAGCATTTT. Its protein product is CASSPEDSFSNQPQHF.

The chain has TRBV5-1 and TRBJ2-2, with D unresolved. Looked up from germline, CDR1 is SGHRS and CDR2 is YFSETQ. The V end lost 0 bases, the J end lost 9 bases, and 15 bases lay between the germline ends. The CDR3 is 15 amino acids. The CDR3 is CASSLAANGHRELFF. The CDR3 DNA reads as TGCGCCAGCAGCTTGGCCGCTAACGGGCACCGGGAGCTGTTTTTT.

This sequence joins TRBV12-3 or TRBV12-4 and TRBJ2-1, with 9 bases aligning to TRBD2. This CDR3 has 19 amino acids. The trim removed 5 bases at V and 0 bases at J, leaving 14 bases unmatched. This CDR3 reads CASSPSPGTSSDSYNEQFF. CDR3 nucleotides: TGTGCCAGCAGTCCGAGTCCCGGGACTAGCAGCGACTCCTACAATGAGCAGTTCTTC.

This clonotype has just a few counts. The chain combines TRBV9 with TRBJ1-2; the match to TRBD1 covers 8 bases. Trimming cost V 0 bases and J 3 bases; bases outside gene matches: 10. Germline CDR1 and CDR2: SGDLS and YYNGEE. The CDR3 loop spans 17 amino acids. The CDR3 region is CASSVVGRGPEDYGYTF. The CDR3 DNA is TGTGCCAGCAGCGTAGTAGGCAGGGGGCCCGAGGACTATGGCTACACCTTC. Filled out from reference TRBV9 and TRBJ1-2, the complete variable domain reads DSGVTQTPKHLITATGQRVTLRCSPRSGDLSVYWYQQSLDQGLQFLIQYYNGEERAKGNILERFSAQQFPDLHSELNLSSLELGDSALYFCASSVVGRGPEDYGYTFGSGTRLTVV.

This chain uses TRBV10-3 with TRBJ2-2, with D perhaps matching TRBD1 (6 bases). Germline CDR1 reads ENHRY; CDR2 reads SYGVKD. The CDR3 loop spans 17 amino acids. Trimming cost V 6 bases and J 0 bases, with 17 bases left between them. In DNA form, the CDR3 reads TGTGCCATCAGCCTACAGGGCCCGACTTCGAACACCGGGGAGCTGTTTTTT. Its protein is CAISLQGPTSNTGELFF.